Listed below are T cell receptor beta chains from one sample, sequenced in a study of blood T cell repertoires in COVID-19. Sequencing used immunoSEQ multiplex PCR; TCRdb keeps in-frame clones, though not all of them. The sample lists 300,000 to 400,000 clones, just over 85% occurring once. The sequenced material came from PBMCs or T cells enriched from blood (not recorded which). The receptors originated from a woman in her 40s with acute COVID-19. Both conserved end residues are part of each CDR3. Rows may omit the clone size; those that give it use once, few, many or a size class.

TRBV12-3/TRBV12-4,-,TRBJ1-2,CASSLGTGSLDTF
TRBV19,-,TRBJ1-2,CASSSDRGRGYTF
TRBV10-3,-,TRBJ1-2,CAISAGPDRSYGYTF
TRBV5-1,-,TRBJ1-5,CASSLGQGAHQPQHF
TRBV4-3,-,TRBJ2-7,CASSQDLSLRGEGEQYF
TRBV19,-,TRBJ1-5,CASSPQGAIDNQPQHF
TRBV7-9,-,TRBJ1-4,CASSFSGMSEKLFF
TRBV28,few,TRBJ1-5,CASSLLRGGNQPQHF
TRBV28,-,TRBJ2-7,CASRTGTGEQYF
TRBV6-2/TRBV6-3,-,TRBJ2-7,CASSSRIDSLTPDEQYF
TRBV3-1/TRBV3-2,-,TRBJ2-5,CASSKPGKKAETQYF
TRBV7-3,-,TRBJ2-3,CASSPTRVGNTDTQYF
TRBV11-1,-,TRBJ1-2,CASSSYGQANYGYTF
TRBV5-1,-,TRBJ2-7,CASSLGLRGSSYEQYF
TRBV7-2,-,TRBJ2-1,CASSLVTPQFF
TRBV15,-,TRBJ2-1,CATSRDQLAGEREQFF
TRBV14,-,TRBJ2-1,CASSRRGGGALDEQFF
TRBV5-6,-,TRBJ2-7,CASSLGPGGMTYEQYF
TRBV25-1,-,TRBJ1-2,CASSELDRNYGYTF
TRBV19,-,TRBJ2-3,CASSIRTGATDTQYF
TRBV6-2/TRBV6-3,once,TRBJ1-2,CASSYSRSTANYGYTF
TRBV5-1,-,TRBJ2-3,CASSLVAGGSTDTQYF
TRBV10-3,-,TRBJ1-2,CAISDPKTGNYGYTF
TRBV11-2,few,TRBJ2-7,CASSPQGGQGYEQYF
TRBV15,-,TRBJ1-4,CATGGQSNEKLFF
TRBV7-3,-,TRBJ2-6,CASSLNADKIAGVSGANVLTF
TRBV20-1,-,TRBJ2-3,CSALREDTQYF
TRBV5-4,-,TRBJ2-1,CASSLGLAGFNEQFF
TRBV7-9,-,TRBJ1-1,CASSSPWGLEAFF
TRBV7-9,few,TRBJ2-7,CASSFSGMMWEQYF
TRBV12-3/TRBV12-4,-,TRBJ1-2,CASRSTNYGYTF
TRBV9,-,TRBJ1-5,CASSPGLHGPNQPQHF
TRBV20-1,-,TRBJ2-3,CSASLDGSKDTQYF
TRBV5-1,-,TRBJ2-5,CASSLTGGETQYF
TRBV6-6,once,TRBJ1-1,CASSYAEHTEAFF
TRBV4-3,-,TRBJ1-4,CASSQVPGGSNEKLFF
TRBV7-2,-,TRBJ1-1,CASSFLYGTGNTEAFF
TRBV5-1,once,TRBJ1-2,CASSDPPGDRGYTF
TRBV7-9,-,TRBJ1-2,CASSSGGRPHGYTF
TRBV27,-,TRBJ1-5,CASSPKANRSNQPQHF